The 8 T cell receptor beta chains presented below share a single source sample, sequenced in a study of cytomegalovirus exposure and HLA in healthy donors. Primers: 60 Vbeta forward and 13 Jbeta reverse. The method was immunoSEQ multiplex PCR; TCRdb's version includes in-frame clones alone and lacks a portion of them. The table has 100,000 to 150,000 clones, about four fifths seen once; the top ten hold more than 3.5%. The specimen sequenced was PBMCs. The receptor set was obtained from a woman aged 40 to 49 in good health and CMV-seropositive.

This clone has just a few counts. Sequence at one end of the junction differs from germline and may be a read error. CDR3 residues: CARRGEQGQNTEAFF. The CDR3 DNA follows: TGTGCCCGGAGGGGGGAACAGGGCCAGAACACTGAAGCTTTCTTT. The gene calls are TRBV30 and TRBJ1-1; D is possibly TRBD1 (6 bases). In germline, CDR1 is GTSNPN, CDR2 SVGIG (reference sequence). This CDR3 has 15 residues.

The genes are TRBV4-1 and TRBJ2-1; the match to TRBD2 covers 9 bases. With V trimmed by 7 bases and J by 9 bases, 19 bases remained unmatched. CDR1 is MGHRA and CDR2 is YSYEKL in the germline V gene. The CDR3 runs 17 residues. In DNA, the CDR3 is TGCGCCAGCAACATCGGGCCCCTTCTAGCGGGAAGAAGTGAGCAGTTCTTC. Its translation is CASNIGPLLAGRSEQFF.

The chain joins TRBV6-4 to TRBJ2-2, with a weak D call TRBD1 (5 bases). The CDR3 totals 19 residues. Germline CDR1 MRHNA, CDR2 SNTAGT. The germline V and J ends were trimmed by 2 bases and 6 bases, with 25 bases remaining between them. Here the CDR3 reads CASSDHPFGWAGQSGELFF. The CDR3 coding sequence is TGTGCCAGCAGTGACCATCCCTTTGGTTGGGCAGGGCAGTCCGGGGAGCTGTTTTTT.

The chain carries TRBV6-5 and TRBJ1-5; D may be TRBD1 (5 bases). V lost 6 bases and J 2 bases, leaving 14 bases between the germline ends. Germline V gives CDR1 MNHEY, CDR2 SVGAGI. The CDR3 runs to 15 residues. CDR3 in DNA: TGTGCCAGCAGGGCCAGGGCCCCTGGCAATCAGCCCCAGCATTTT. Translating it yields CASRARAPGNQPQHF.

This clone was recorded only once. The V and J genes are TRBV2 and TRBJ2-5; the match to TRBD2 covers 13 bases. V gave up 6 bases and J gave up 5 bases; unmatched junction bases: 6. The CDR3 has 15 residues. Germline CDR1 is SNHLY and CDR2 is FYNNEI. This CDR3 is CASSRTSGSEETQYF. The CDR3 nucleotides are TGTGCCAGCAGCAGGACTAGCGGGAGCGAGGAGACCCAGTACTTC.

The J gene is TRBJ2-3, the V gene TRBV7-3; tentatively, D is TRBD2 (5 bases). CDR3 length: 13 amino acids. Germline CDR1 reads SGHTA; CDR2 reads FQGTGA. V was cut by 5 bases and J by 7 bases, with 13 bases left in between. CDR3 residues: CASSLGDANTQYF. The DNA of the CDR3 is TGTGCCAGCAGCCTGGGAGATGCAAATACGCAGTATTTT.

The CDR3 DNA reads TGTGCCAGCGCTACAGGGGGGGAGCAGTACTTC. Its translation: CASATGGEQYF. V and J are TRBV19 and TRBJ2-7; 8 positions match TRBD1. J gave up 7 bases and V 9 bases, and 5 bases lay outside the gene matches. This CDR3 has 11 residues. Germline assignment: CDR1 LNHDA and CDR2 SQIVND (reference sequence).

The chain couples TRBV28 to TRBJ2-1; D gene unclear. CDR1 is MDHEN, CDR2 SYDVKM, per germline. This CDR3 spans 12 amino acids. Trimming took off 5 bases at V and 10 bases at J, with 12 bases between the two ends. The CDR3 nucleotides are TGTGCCAGCAGTCTCGACTTGGAGGAGCAGTTCTTC. Translation gives CASSLDLEEQFF.